Listed below are T cell receptor beta chains from one sample, sequenced in a study of vaccination and CD4 T cells after COVID-19. TCRdb passed the PCR reads through MiXCR, listing each CDR3 protein once. The sample has several thousand distinct CDR3 sequences; around 56% are singletons. No cognate antigen is known for these TCRs. Sequenced: CD4+ T cells from blood, cultured in vitro. These receptors were taken from a human donor who had recovered from COVID-19. CDR3s include the opening cysteine and the closing phenylalanine or tryptophan. Fields, in order: D gene, V gene, clone size, J gene, CDR3 DNA, CDR3 protein. A D gene is named only where the DNA matches it firmly. Size is omitted from some rows. Given values are once, few, many or a class for expanded clones.

D gene: -
V gene: TRBV19
clone size: -
J gene: TRBJ1-1
CDR3 DNA: TGTGCCAGTAGTATTGGGCCCCTATACAGCCAAGCTTTCTTT
CDR3 protein: CASSIGPLYSQAFF

D gene: TRBD2
V gene: TRBV28
clone size: once
J gene: TRBJ2-7
CDR3 DNA: TGTGCCAGCAGTCCCCTAGCGGGTTTAACCTACGAGCAGTACTTC
CDR3 protein: CASSPLAGLTYEQYF

D gene: -
V gene: TRBV20-1
clone size: -
J gene: TRBJ2-7
CDR3 DNA: TGCAGTGCTAGAGCCGCTGGAGGGGAGAGGTACGAGCAGTACTTC
CDR3 protein: CSARAAGGERYEQYF

D gene: -
V gene: TRBV19
clone size: once
J gene: TRBJ1-5
CDR3 DNA: TGTGCCAGTAGCATGGGCCAGGTCAACAATCAGCCCCAGCATTTT
CDR3 protein: CASSMGQVNNQPQHF

D gene: -
V gene: TRBV7-2
clone size: few
J gene: TRBJ1-6
CDR3 DNA: TGTGCCAGCAGCGCCCGGGACGGGGGCAATTCACCCCTCCACTTT
CDR3 protein: CASSARDGGNSPLHF

D gene: -
V gene: TRBV7-2
clone size: -
J gene: TRBJ2-5
CDR3 DNA: TGTGCCAGCAGCTTAAAGGCAGGTCAAGAGACCCAGTACTTC
CDR3 protein: CASSLKAGQETQYF

D gene: TRBD1
V gene: TRBV19
clone size: few
J gene: TRBJ1-1
CDR3 DNA: TGTGCTTGCCGGGACAGGGGGCGAGGCACTGAAGCTTTCTTT
CDR3 protein: CACRDRGRGTEAFF

D gene: -
V gene: TRBV7-9
clone size: medium-sized
J gene: TRBJ2-1
CDR3 DNA: TGTGCCAGCAGCTTACTCGTCAATGAGCAGTTCTTC
CDR3 protein: CASSLLVNEQFF

D gene: TRBD1
V gene: TRBV10-3
clone size: -
J gene: TRBJ1-5
CDR3 DNA: TGTGCCATCAGTGAGCAGGGACAGGGTTTTAGCAATCAGCCCCAGCATTTT
CDR3 protein: CAISEQGQGFSNQPQHF

D gene: -
V gene: TRBV4-2
clone size: once
J gene: TRBJ2-2
CDR3 DNA: TGTGCCAGCAGCCAAGAGGGCGGAAAGAACACCGGGGAGCTGTTTTTT
CDR3 protein: CASSQEGGKNTGELFF

D gene: -
V gene: TRBV7-9
clone size: -
J gene: TRBJ1-4
CDR3 DNA: TGTGCCAGCAGCATCAGTCTGGACGATGAAAAACTGTTTTTT
CDR3 protein: CASSISLDDEKLFF

D gene: -
V gene: TRBV9
clone size: -
J gene: TRBJ1-2
CDR3 DNA: TGTGCCAGCAGCGTGGGGACCCAAGGCCAGCCTCATGGCTACACCTTC
CDR3 protein: CASSVGTQGQPHGYTF

D gene: TRBD2
V gene: TRBV6-1
clone size: few
J gene: TRBJ2-7
CDR3 DNA: TGTGCCAGCACGGGACTAGCGGGCTACGAGCAGTACTTC
CDR3 protein: CASTGLAGYEQYF

D gene: -
V gene: TRBV23-1
clone size: -
J gene: TRBJ2-5
CDR3 DNA: TGCGCCAGCAGTCAACCAGGGGTCCCCAGGGTCCAAGAGACCCAGTACTTC
CDR3 protein: CASSQPGVPRVQETQYF

D gene: -
V gene: TRBV11-3
clone size: once
J gene: TRBJ1-5
CDR3 DNA: TGTGCCAGCAGCGCTAACACGGATGGGCCCCAGCATTTT
CDR3 protein: CASSANTDGPQHF

D gene: TRBD1
V gene: TRBV19
clone size: -
J gene: TRBJ2-2
CDR3 DNA: TGTGCCAGTAGTATAGTGAGGGGGCAGGGGACCGGGGAGCTGTTTTTT
CDR3 protein: CASSIVRGQGTGELFF

D gene: TRBD2
V gene: TRBV6-1
clone size: -
J gene: TRBJ2-7
CDR3 DNA: TGTGCCAGCAGTCCCACTAGCGGGAGGGCCGTTGAAGAGCAGTACTTC
CDR3 protein: CASSPTSGRAVEEQYF

D gene: -
V gene: TRBV27
clone size: -
J gene: TRBJ1-1
CDR3 DNA: TGTGCCAGCAGCCGTCGGACAGTGAACACTGAAGCTTTCTTT
CDR3 protein: CASSRRTVNTEAFF